This TCR beta chain is from a study of T cell changes during pregnancy in multiple sclerosis. The repertoire was sequenced with immunoSEQ multiplex PCR; TCRdb's copy has only in-frame clones and lacks some. This sample yields some 39,000 clones, of which under 95% are seen a single time; over 0.65% belongs to the top ten. The V and J ends lost 5 bases and 8 bases respectively, with 12 bases between them. The CDR3 runs to 11 residues. CDR1 and CDR2 (germline): DFQATT, SNEGSKA (reference sequence). The rearrangement uses TRBV20-1 and TRBJ1-1; no firm D call. This material consisted of CD4+ T cells from peripheral blood mononuclear cells, taken in the second trimester of pregnancy. This TCR was recovered from a female donor in good health, enrolled as a control in a pregnancy study. The CDR3 region has the DNA TGCAGTGCTCCGAATCAGGTCGAAGCTTTCTTT. Protein product: CSAPNQVEAFF.